This T cell receptor beta chain emerged from a study of T-cell memory formation after mild COVID-19. For the study at large: Clusters were largely donor specific.

Constant-segment primers were used for 5'RACE, and the resulting TCR alpha and TCR beta cDNA libraries carried sample barcodes and UMIs. MiXCR was run by TCRdb on the 5' RACE reads, yielding one entry per CDR3 protein. The sample has 90,000 to 120,000 distinct CDR3 sequences, over 15% seen once. Study outcomes and limitations: Balance between CD4 and CD8 was seen in clones contracting day 15 to 85, and a CD4+ lean was seen in later expanders.

This clonotype was observed a few times. Antigen unknown. Germline values: CDR1 MNHEY, CDR2 SVGAGI. The CDR3 totals 15 residues. V shed 0 bases and J shed 5 bases, with 10 bases lying between them. The V call is TRBV6-5, the J call TRBJ2-2; TRBD2 is a possible D gene (7 bases). This sequence was found in a man aged 18 to 29 who had mild COVID-19 (a few samples of this study predate the infection). Cell type and time point are not known. Material: PBMCs or a T cell subset sorted from them (not recorded which). Here the CDR3 DNA reads TGTGCCAGCAGTTACTCGGCGGGGGCTACCGGGGAGCTGTTTTTT. Encoded protein: CASSYSAGATGELFF.